This TCR beta chain was found in a study of blood T cell repertoires in COVID-19. On the study more broadly: Material from acute and convalescent COVID-19 was sourced from the United States, Italy and Spain. T cells, B-cell-depleted T cells, or PBMCs supplied cDNA or gDNA.

The CDR3 extends over 15 amino acids. Germline V gene data show CDR1 as SGHNT and CDR2 as YYREEE (reference sequence). V dropped 9 bases and J dropped 0 bases, with 16 bases sitting between them. Participants, 18 to 89 years old, spanned around 26 US areas. Cohort allocation depended upon clinical history that participants reported. This table comes from immunoSEQ multiplex PCR, and its TCRdb copy is limited to in-frame clones, with some not included. The top ten hold less than 20% of the sample, which has 250,000 to 350,000 clones, about 92% seen once. This clonotype was obtained from a woman in her twenties or thirties who had recovered from COVID-19. This chain links TRBV5-4 with TRBJ2-1; the D gene is possibly TRBD1 (6 bases). The specimen was PBMCs or T cells enriched from blood (not recorded which). The CDR3 region has the DNA TGTGCCACGACAGGCCTGTTGAGCTCCTACAATGAGCAGTTCTTC. Its translation is CATTGLLSSYNEQFF.